Each of the 32 T cell receptor beta chains below was sequenced from the same sample in a study of metastatic and nonmetastatic thyroid tumors. TCRdb re-processed the PCR reads through MiXCR. The data contain about 85,000 clones, roughly 8.6% of them seen just once; the ten biggest clones take up around 8.5%. Patients had received no treatment of any kind before thyroid surgery. The source material was blood. The receptor source for this set is a female donor with papillary thyroid cancer or a benign thyroid nodule (not recorded which). Some clones in this sample may be carry-over from other donors' samples.

The table lists this clone with many counts. This chain uses TRBV6-8 with TRBJ2-3, with 12 nucleotides matching TRBD2. Germline V lookup: CDR1 MNHGY, CDR2 SAAAGT. This CDR3 is 19 amino acids long. Trimming cost V 2 bases and J 2 bases; bases outside gene matches: 11. DNA for the CDR3: TGTGCCAGCAGTTACGGGCTAGCGGGGGGGGAGAGCTCCACAGATACGCAGTATTTT. This encodes CASSYGLAGGESSTDTQYF.

This clone was detected ten times or more. V is TRBV15 and J is TRBJ1-1; D is unclear. The CDR3 covers 13 residues. Germline values: CDR1 LNHNV, CDR2 YYDKDF (reference sequence). V lost 0 bases and J 5 bases, leaving 7 bases between the germline ends. CDR3 sequence reads: CATSRDQGTEAFF. Written as DNA, the CDR3 is TGTGCCACCAGCAGAGACCAAGGGACTGAAGCTTTCTTT.

This clone was found a few times. The chain has TRBV30 and TRBJ2-4, with TRBD1 matching 10 bases. CDR3 size: 14 residues. V was clipped by 2 bases and J by 9 bases; unmatched bases: 7. Germline-derived CDR1 and CDR2 are GTSNPN and SVGIG (reference sequence). The CDR3 spells CAWSSRQGAIIQYF. The CDR3 DNA sequence: TGTGCCTGGAGTAGCCGACAGGGGGCGATCATTCAGTACTTC.

This clone has at least ten counts. The V call is TRBV4-1, the J call TRBJ1-1; a weak D match, TRBD1 (5 bases). The V and J ends lost 4 bases and 3 bases respectively, with 15 bases between them. The CDR3 runs to 15 residues. Germline values: CDR1 MGHRA, CDR2 YSYEKL. CDR3: CASSLQGGRDTEAFF. CDR3 DNA: TGCGCCAGCAGCCTCCAGGGTGGACGTGACACTGAAGCTTTCTTT.

This clone was detected ten times or more. The V and J genes are TRBV14 and TRBJ1-4; D not resolved. The CDR3 spans 11 residues. V lost 0 bases and J lost 8, with 1 base in between. CDR1 SGHDN and CDR2 FVKESK come from the germline V gene. The CDR3 sequence is CASSQEEKLFF. The CDR3 DNA sequence: TGTGCCAGCAGCCAAGAAGAAAAACTGTTTTTT.

This clone was counted at least ten times. This chain joins TRBV20-1 and TRBJ2-5, with D perhaps TRBD2 (5 bases). Between the trimmed V and J ends, which lost 2 bases and 1 base, there was a span of 14 bases. Germline CDR1 and CDR2: DFQATT and SNEGSKA (reference sequence). The CDR3 has 15 residues. CDR3 sequence: CSARPAASGQETQYF. The CDR3 DNA follows: TGCAGTGCTAGACCAGCAGCAAGCGGCCAAGAGACCCAGTACTTC.

This clone has at least ten counts. The V gene is TRBV5-1, the J gene TRBJ2-3, with TRBD1 matching over 9 bases. Germline CDR1 reads SGHRS; CDR2 reads YFSETQ. With V trimmed by 4 bases and J by 1 base, 4 bases remained unmatched. This CDR3 is 15 amino acids long. The CDR3: CASSLQGARTDTQYF. Here the CDR3 DNA reads TGCGCCAGCAGCCTACAGGGGGCTCGCACAGATACGCAGTATTTT.

This clone was detected only a few times. A much larger clone is a single base away; this may be a read error. The rearrangement links TRBV19 to TRBJ2-2; TRBD1 agrees at 9 bases. Per germline, CDR1 LNHDA and CDR2 SQIVND (reference sequence). The CDR3 runs 16 residues. Here the CDR3 DNA reads TGTGCCACCCAACCCCCTGACAGGGGGGACACCGGGGAGCCGTTTTTT. Its protein product is CATQPPDRGDTGEPFF.

This clone was found many times. This rearrangement joins TRBV25-1 to TRBJ1-2, with D unclear. The CDR3 runs 12 residues. Germline lookup yields CDR1 MGHDK and CDR2 SYGVNS. The germline V and J ends were trimmed by 3 bases and 5 bases, with 7 bases remaining between them. The CDR3 nucleotides are TGTGCCAGCAGTGACACAGCTTATGGCTACACCTTC. It translates to CASSDTAYGYTF.

This clone appeared many times. V is TRBV6-1 and J is TRBJ2-2; D perhaps matches TRBD1 (7 bases). This CDR3 spans 15 amino acids. Trimming cost V 11 bases and J 4 bases, with 20 bases left between them. CDR1 and CDR2 from the germline V gene are MNHNS and SASEGT. The CDR3 here is CALEIGGGGTGELFF. The CDR3 region has the DNA TGTGCCCTCGAGATAGGAGGGGGCGGCACCGGGGAGCTGTTTTTT.

This clone was observed at least ten times. The rearrangement links TRBV11-3 to TRBJ2-2; 8 nucleotides line up with TRBD2. This CDR3 region has 17 residues. Germline trimming cut 2 bases from V and 1 base from J; bases unmatched to any gene: 6. Germline V gene lookup returns CDR1 SGHNT and CDR2 YENEEA. CDR3 DNA: TGTGCCAGCAGCTTACAGCGGGGGAGCCTGAACACCGGGGAGCTGTTTTTT. It specifies CASSLQRGSLNTGELFF.

This clone was seen repeatedly, ten times or more. The sample contains more than one DNA sequence encoding this CDR3. V is TRBV6-1 and J is TRBJ2-6; 9 bases are shared with TRBD1. Germline values: CDR1 MNHNS, CDR2 SASEGT. This CDR3 has 17 residues. The trim removed 4 bases at V and 4 bases at J, leaving 8 bases unmatched. CDR3 in DNA: TGTGCCAGCAGTGCTACAGGGGGCGCTTCCGGGGCCAACGTCCTGACTTTC. Encoded protein: CASSATGGASGANVLTF.

This clone was recorded at least ten times. The CDR3 DNA sequence: TGCGCCAGCAGTGATGATTGGACAAGCTACGAGCAGTACTTC. This translates into CASSDDWTSYEQYF. The rearrangement joins TRBV5-1 to TRBJ2-7; D perhaps matches TRBD1 (5 bases). Germline CDR1 reads SGHRS; CDR2 reads YFSETQ. This CDR3 has 14 amino acids. The V end was cut by 5 bases, the J end by 3 bases, with 15 bases between.

This clone was seen ten or more times. V is TRBV30 and J is TRBJ1-1; no firm D call. The V end was cut by 2 bases, the J end by 2 bases, with 9 bases between. This CDR3 spans 13 amino acids. CDR1 is GTSNPN, CDR2 SVGIG, per germline (reference sequence). The CDR3 region is CAWSTEPNTEAFF. As DNA, the CDR3 is TGTGCCTGGAGTACAGAACCTAACACTGAAGCTTTCTTT.

The chain links TRBV6-1 to TRBJ2-7, with D perhaps matching TRBD1 (7 bases). Germline lookup yields CDR1 MNHNS and CDR2 SASEGT. The CDR3 totals 12 residues. V was trimmed by 11 bases and J by 3 bases, leaving 14 bases between them. The CDR3 is CASGQGGYEQYF. The CDR3 coding sequence is TGTGCCTCGGGGCAGGGGGGCTACGAGCAGTACTTC.

Points on this clone: Different DNA sequences within this sample yield the same CDR3. The chain combines TRBV7-7 with TRBJ2-3; D is unresolved. Germline-derived CDR1 and CDR2 are SSHAT and FNYEAQ (reference sequence). The CDR3 is 13 residues long. V lost 5 bases to trimming and J lost 1 base, with 7 bases between them. CDR3 sequence (DNA): TGTGCCAGCAGCGCTATTCGCACAGATACGCAGTATTTT. This encodes CASSAIRTDTQYF. The entire variable domain, with the rest obtained from reference TRBV7-7 and TRBJ2-3, is as follows: GAGVSQSPRYKVTKRGQDVTLRCDPISSHATLYWYQQALGQGPEFLTYFNYEAQPDKSGLPSDRFSAERPEGSISTLTIQRTEQRDSAMYRCASSAIRTDTQYFGPGTRLTVL.

This clone was seen at least ten times. The chain combines TRBV27 with TRBJ2-7; 7 nucleotides line up with TRBD2. The CDR3 spans 15 residues. CDR1 and CDR2 (germline): MNHEY, SMNVEV (reference sequence). V trimming: 6 bases; J trimming: 5 bases; junction bases outside the gene matches: 13. CDR3: CASRGGGTVMHEQYF. The CDR3 DNA reads as TGTGCCAGCAGGGGGGGGGGGACTGTGATGCACGAGCAGTACTTC.

This clone came up many times. The V and J genes are TRBV7-8 and TRBJ2-1; tentatively, D is TRBD2 (7 bases). Germline CDR1 and CDR2: SGHVS and FQNEAQ. The CDR3 spans 16 residues. The V gene lost 5 bases and the J gene lost 8 bases, with 22 bases spanning the gap. The CDR3 region is CASSLGEGGVLDEQFF. CDR3 bases: TGTGCCAGCAGCCTAGGGGAGGGGGGCGTCCTCGATGAGCAGTTCTTC.

This clone appeared many times. The J gene is TRBJ1-4, the V gene TRBV19; D call uncertain. The V gene's germline CDR1 is LNHDA and CDR2 SQIVND (reference sequence). This CDR3 comprises 18 residues. V was cut by 4 bases and J by 1 base, with 19 bases left in between. DNA for the CDR3: TGTGCCAGTAGTAGGGGATTACGGGCAGTCCAAACTAATGAAAAACTGTTTTTT. As protein: CASSRGLRAVQTNEKLFF.

This clone occurred many times. V gene TRBV7-2 combines with J gene TRBJ1-2, with D hard to call. V shed 5 bases and J shed 6 bases, with 16 bases lying between them. The CDR3 has 14 amino acids. From germline, CDR1 is SGHTA and CDR2 FQGNSA. The CDR3 here is CASSPYQAVNGYTF. The CDR3 bases are TGTGCCAGCAGCCCGTATCAGGCAGTTAATGGCTACACCTTC.

This clone was detected many times. The V gene is TRBV3-1, the J gene TRBJ2-2, with D unclear. The CDR3 runs 15 residues. The ends were cut back, 2 bases at V and 6 bases at J, with 13 bases in the middle. Germline CDR1 is LGHDT and CDR2 is YNNKEL (reference sequence). This CDR3 reads CASSQLTPKSGELFF. For the CDR3, the DNA is TGTGCCAGCAGCCAACTTACGCCAAAGTCCGGGGAGCTGTTTTTT.

In its sample, this clone was seen many times. The chain couples TRBV7-2 to TRBJ2-2; D is undetermined. This CDR3 comprises 14 residues. The germline CDR1 and CDR2 sequences are SGHTA and FQGNSA. Between the trimmed V and J ends, which lost 5 bases and 1 base, there was a span of 8 bases. CDR3 bases: TGTGCCAGCAGCCTGACACAGAACACCGGGGAGCTGTTTTTT. Translated: CASSLTQNTGELFF.

V gene TRBV20-1 combines with J gene TRBJ2-7; no clear D gene. CDR3 length: 16 amino acids. V lost 1 base to trimming and J lost 2 bases, with 18 bases between them. Germline loops: CDR1 DFQATT, CDR2 SNEGSKA (reference sequence). In nucleotides, the CDR3 is TGCAGTGCTAGAGCAATTGGAACAGCTGGGACCTACGAGCAGTACTTC. Protein sequence: CSARAIGTAGTYEQYF.

This clone was seen many times. The genes are TRBV6-1 and TRBJ2-3; D tentatively reads TRBD1 or TRBD2 (5 bases each). Trimming cost V 6 bases and J 2 bases, with 12 bases left between them. The CDR3 loop spans 14 amino acids. Germline V lookup: CDR1 MNHNS, CDR2 SASEGT. The CDR3 protein is CASSPTGTTDTQYF. For the CDR3, the DNA is TGTGCCAGCAGCCCTACGGGGACCACAGATACGCAGTATTTT.

This clone was counted ten times or more. CDR3 residues: CASSAGGGADTQYF. The CDR3 DNA is TGTGCCAGCAGTGCGGGCGGGGGGGCAGATACGCAGTATTTT. The rearrangement uses TRBV2 and TRBJ2-3; 9 bases are a match to TRBD2. The V gene end was trimmed by 4 bases and the J gene end by 4 bases; junction bases not matched to a gene: 3. CDR3 length: 14 amino acids. Germline loops: CDR1 SNHLY, CDR2 FYNNEI.

At least ten counts were recorded for this clone. The V and J genes are TRBV6-1 and TRBJ2-3, with D possibly matching TRBD1 (5 bases). The CDR3 covers 13 residues. Trimming shortened V by 9 bases and J by 3 bases, and 13 bases separated the two germline ends. Germline V gives CDR1 MNHNS, CDR2 SASEGT. CDR3 DNA sequence: TGTGCCAGTAATCATCAGGGAACAGATACGCAGTATTTT. Translated, it gives CASNHQGTDTQYF.

This clone was recorded at least ten times. The chain has TRBV5-4 and TRBJ1-1; D not certain. Germline-derived CDR1 and CDR2 are SGHNT and YYREEE (reference sequence). Trimming cost V 0 bases and J 1 base, with 4 bases left between them. CDR3 length: 13 residues. CDR3 coding DNA: TGTGCCAGCAGCTTGGAACAGAACACTGAAGCTTTCTTT. Translation gives CASSLEQNTEAFF.

This clone was observed at least ten times. The chain has TRBV29-1 and TRBJ1-1; D possibly corresponds to TRBD1 (6 bases). The V and J ends lost 3 bases and 6 bases respectively, with 11 bases between them. The CDR3 has 12 residues. In germline, CDR1 is SQVTM, CDR2 ANQGSEA. For the CDR3, the DNA is TGCAGCGTTGATGGGGGGCTGTCTGAAGCTTTCTTT. Amino acid sequence: CSVDGGLSEAFF.

This clone was seen repeatedly, ten times or more. A much larger clone lies one base from this, so it may be a read error. Other DNA sequences in the same sample also yield this CDR3. The gene calls are TRBV4-1 and TRBJ2-6; tentatively, D is TRBD1 (6 bases). The length of the CDR3 is 17 residues. Trimming took 0 bases from V and 4 from J, leaving 13 bases between them. Germline assignment: CDR1 MGHRA and CDR2 YSYEKL. The CDR3 protein is CASSQDEDSSGANVLTF. The CDR3 DNA sequence: TGCGCCAGCAGCCAAGATGAGGACAGCTCCGGGGCCAACGTCCTGACTTTC.

The sample holds many counts of this clone. This chain joins TRBV6-1 and TRBJ1-1, with D possibly being TRBD1 (6 bases). The length of the CDR3 is 13 residues. Germline V CDR1 and CDR2: MNHNS, SASEGT. Trimming took 7 bases from V and 4 from J, leaving 13 bases between them. CDR3 residues: CASNQQGSTEAFF. The CDR3 DNA reads TGTGCCAGCAATCAACAGGGCAGCACTGAAGCTTTCTTT.

This clone was detected ten times or more. The chain couples TRBV6-1 to TRBJ1-2; 7 positions match TRBD1. In germline, CDR1 is MNHNS, CDR2 SASEGT. The junction had 8 bases not matched to a gene; V was cut back by 2 bases and J by 2 bases. This CDR3 has 16 residues. The CDR3, as DNA: TGTGCCAGCAGTGAAATGACAGGGCGGGTCAACTATGGCTACACCTTC. As protein: CASSEMTGRVNYGYTF.

A remark on this clone: Other DNA sequences in this specimen translate into the identical CDR3. This chain joins TRBV2 and TRBJ1-6; the match to TRBD1 covers 7 bases. The CDR3 contains 16 residues. Germline assignment: CDR1 SNHLY and CDR2 FYNNEI. The V segment lost 6 bases and the J segment 4 bases; nucleotides outside the gene matches: 9. Here the CDR3 reads CASRPTGSSYNSPLHF. The CDR3 region has the DNA TGTGCCAGCAGGCCGACAGGGAGCTCATATAATTCACCCCTCCACTTT.